The 8 T cell receptor beta chains presented below share a single source sample, sequenced in a study of preoperative IRX-2 immunotherapy in early breast cancer. The protocol was immunoSEQ multiplex PCR, while the TCRdb copy is restricted to in-frame clones and leaves out a portion. Altogether tens of thousands of clones are present, around 90% being singletons, with the ten largest covering 9.8%. The treatment here: preoperative locoregional IRX-2 cytokine immunotherapy. The sample was acquired from a patient treated with IRX-2 immunotherapy. These receptors originate from a human donor with breast cancer.

The CDR3 nucleotides read TGTGCCAGCAGTGAAATAAAGACAGGAAAAACGGGGAACACTGAAGCTTTCTTT. Amino acids: CASSEIKTGKTGNTEAFF. The chain links TRBV2 to TRBJ1-1, with a tentative D call TRBD1 (6 bases). The CDR3 extends over 18 amino acids. Germline CDR1 reads SNHLY; CDR2 reads FYNNEI. Deletions cut 2 bases from V and 1 base from J, with 20 bases between.

The V gene is TRBV6-5, the J gene TRBJ1-2; D is perhaps TRBD1 (5 bases). Deletions cut 1 base from V and 4 bases from J, with 13 bases between. The CDR3 is 15 amino acids. CDR1 and CDR2 from the germline V gene are MNHEY and SVGAGI. In nucleotides, the CDR3 is TGTGCCAGCAGTTACTTGTTCGGGGGAATCTATGGCTACACCTTC. This codes for CASSYLFGGIYGYTF.

V is TRBV2 and J is TRBJ1-4; a weak D match, TRBD1 (5 bases). Per the germline V gene, CDR1 is SNHLY and CDR2 is FYNNEI. V dropped 8 bases and J dropped 1 base, with 8 bases sitting between them. The CDR3 contains 13 residues. CDR3 in DNA: TGTGCCAGCCGGGGGGGAACTAATGAAAAACTGTTTTTT. Amino acid sequence: CASRGGTNEKLFF.

A single count supports this clone. The J gene is TRBJ2-2, the V gene TRBV5-1; D is perhaps TRBD2 (6 bases). CDR3 length: 14 amino acids. Trimming removed 4 bases at V and 2 bases at J, with 9 bases between. In germline, CDR1 is SGHRS, CDR2 YFSETQ. The CDR3 DNA is TGCGCCAGCAGCGAGGGACTCAACACCGGGGAGCTGTTTTTT. Amino acids: CASSEGLNTGELFF. The whole variable domain, remainder taken from reference TRBV5-1 and TRBJ2-2, is KAGVTQTPRYLIKTRGQQVTLSCSPISGHRSVSWYQQTPGQGLQFLFEYFSETQRNKGNFPGRFSGRQFSNSRSEMNVSTLELGDSALYLCASSEGLNTGELFFGEGSRLTVL.

In DNA form, the CDR3 reads TGTGCCAGCGCCCTAGGGTGGGATCAGCCCCAGCATTTT. The encoded protein is CASALGWDQPQHF. The chain links TRBV6-6 to TRBJ1-5; D uncertain. The CDR3 spans 13 residues. Trimming cost V 8 bases and J 5 bases, with 13 bases left between them. Germline V lookup: CDR1 MNHNY, CDR2 SVGAGI (reference sequence).

The CDR3 DNA is TGTGCCAGCAGCACCAGGAAAATGGCCAGCTCCTACAATGAGCAGTTCTTC. Translating gives CASSTRKMASSYNEQFF. The chain joins TRBV9 to TRBJ2-1; the D is unclear. V lost 4 bases and J lost 0, with 17 bases in between. This CDR3 contains 17 residues. Germline V CDR1 and CDR2: SGDLS, YYNGEE.

The gene calls are TRBV9 and TRBJ2-7; D is uncertain. The CDR3 sequence is 14 residues long. With 2 bases removed from V and 3 bases from J, the gap between germline ends came to 12 bases. Germline V CDR1 and CDR2: SGDLS, YYNGEE. CDR3 sequence reads: CASSVSERVYEQYF. In nucleotides, the CDR3 is TGTGCCAGCAGCGTTTCGGAGCGAGTCTACGAGCAGTACTTC.

The chain employs TRBV19 and TRBJ2-3, with D unclear. Germline V gene sequence: CDR1 LNHDA, CDR2 SQIVND (reference sequence). V was pared by 4 bases and J by 3 bases, with 8 bases between. The CDR3 covers 13 residues. Here the CDR3 reads CASSTPPTDTQYF. CDR3 DNA sequence: TGTGCCAGTAGTACCCCCCCTACAGATACGCAGTATTTT.